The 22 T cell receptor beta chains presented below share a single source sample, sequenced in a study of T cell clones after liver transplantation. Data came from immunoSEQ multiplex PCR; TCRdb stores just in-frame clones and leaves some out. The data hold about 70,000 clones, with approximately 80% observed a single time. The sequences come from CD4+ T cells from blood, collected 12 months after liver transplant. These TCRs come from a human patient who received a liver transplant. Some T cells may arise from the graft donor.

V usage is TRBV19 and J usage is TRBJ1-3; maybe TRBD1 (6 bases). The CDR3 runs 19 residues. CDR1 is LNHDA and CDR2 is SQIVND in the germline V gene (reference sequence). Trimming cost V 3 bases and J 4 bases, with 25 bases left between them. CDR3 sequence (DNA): TGTGCCAGTAGTATGGGTCCAGGACGGGGGACAACGGACGGAAACACCATATATTTT. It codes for CASSMGPGRGTTDGNTIYF.

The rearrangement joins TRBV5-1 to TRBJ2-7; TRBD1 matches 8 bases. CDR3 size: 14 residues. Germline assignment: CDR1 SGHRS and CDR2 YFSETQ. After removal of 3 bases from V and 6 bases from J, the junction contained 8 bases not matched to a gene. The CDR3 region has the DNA TGCGCCAGCAGCTACGGACAGGGAAATAGCGAGCAGTACTTC. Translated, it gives CASSYGQGNSEQYF.

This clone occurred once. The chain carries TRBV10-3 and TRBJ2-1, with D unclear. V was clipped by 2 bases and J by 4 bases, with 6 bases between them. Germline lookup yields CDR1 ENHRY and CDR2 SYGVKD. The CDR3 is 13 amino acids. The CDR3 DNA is TGTGCCATCAGTGAGGGGCGTTACAATGAGCAGTTCTTC. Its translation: CAISEGRYNEQFF.

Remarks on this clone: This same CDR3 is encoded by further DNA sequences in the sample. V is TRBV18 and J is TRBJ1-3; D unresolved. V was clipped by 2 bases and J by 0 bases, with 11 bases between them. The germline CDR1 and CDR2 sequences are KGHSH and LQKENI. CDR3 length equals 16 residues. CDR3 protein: CASSPRVADSGNTIYF. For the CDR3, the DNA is TGTGCCAGCTCACCAAGAGTCGCAGACTCTGGAAACACCATATATTTT. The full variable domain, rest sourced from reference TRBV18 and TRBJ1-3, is NAGVMQNPRHLVRRRGQEARLRCSPMKGHSHVYWYRQLPEEGLKFMVYLQKENIIDESGMPKERFSAEFPKEGPSILRIQQVVRGDSAAYFCASSPRVADSGNTIYFGEGSWLTVV.

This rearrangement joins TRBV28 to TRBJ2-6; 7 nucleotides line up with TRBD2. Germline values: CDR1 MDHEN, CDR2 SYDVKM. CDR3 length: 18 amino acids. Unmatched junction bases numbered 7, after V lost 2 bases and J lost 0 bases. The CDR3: CASSLSWGGNSGANVLTF. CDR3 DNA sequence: TGTGCCAGCAGTTTAAGTTGGGGAGGGAACTCTGGGGCCAACGTCCTGACTTTC.

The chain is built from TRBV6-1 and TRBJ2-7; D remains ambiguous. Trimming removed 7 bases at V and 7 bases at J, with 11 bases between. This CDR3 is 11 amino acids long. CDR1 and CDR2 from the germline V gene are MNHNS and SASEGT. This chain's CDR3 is CASTSMGEQYF. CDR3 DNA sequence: TGTGCCAGCACGTCTATGGGGGAGCAGTACTTC.

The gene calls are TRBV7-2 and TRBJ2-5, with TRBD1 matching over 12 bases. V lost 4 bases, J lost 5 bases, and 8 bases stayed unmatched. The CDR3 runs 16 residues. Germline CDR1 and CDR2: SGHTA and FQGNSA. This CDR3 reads CASSSGGTGGWETQYF. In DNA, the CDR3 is TGTGCCAGCAGCTCTGGGGGGACAGGGGGCTGGGAGACCCAGTACTTC.

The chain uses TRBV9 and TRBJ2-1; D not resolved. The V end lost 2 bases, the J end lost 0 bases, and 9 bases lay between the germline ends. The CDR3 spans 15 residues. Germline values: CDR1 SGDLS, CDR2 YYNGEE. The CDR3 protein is CASSVTLDSYNEQFF. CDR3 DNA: TGTGCCAGCAGCGTTACGCTCGACTCCTACAATGAGCAGTTCTTC.

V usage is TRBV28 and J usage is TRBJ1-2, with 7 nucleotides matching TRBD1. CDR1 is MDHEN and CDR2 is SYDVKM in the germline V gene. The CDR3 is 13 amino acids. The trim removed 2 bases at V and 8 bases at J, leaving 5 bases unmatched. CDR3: CASSLGGGYGYTF. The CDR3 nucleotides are TGTGCCAGCAGTTTAGGAGGGGGCTACGGCTACACCTTC.

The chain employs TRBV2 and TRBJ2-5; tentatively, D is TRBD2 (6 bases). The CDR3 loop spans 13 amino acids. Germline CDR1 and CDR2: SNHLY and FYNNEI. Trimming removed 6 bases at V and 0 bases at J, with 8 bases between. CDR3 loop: CASSRDYQETQYF. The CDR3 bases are TGTGCCAGCAGCCGGGACTACCAAGAGACCCAGTACTTC.

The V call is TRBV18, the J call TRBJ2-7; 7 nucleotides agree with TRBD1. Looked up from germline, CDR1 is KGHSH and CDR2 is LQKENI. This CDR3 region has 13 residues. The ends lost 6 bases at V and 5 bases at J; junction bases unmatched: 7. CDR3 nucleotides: TGTGCCAGCTCCCCGACAGGGCCCGACGAGCAGTACTTC. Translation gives CASSPTGPDEQYF.

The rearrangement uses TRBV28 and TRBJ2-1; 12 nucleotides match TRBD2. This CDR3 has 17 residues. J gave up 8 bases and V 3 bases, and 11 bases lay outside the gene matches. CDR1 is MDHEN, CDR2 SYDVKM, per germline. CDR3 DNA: TGTGCCAGCAGTTTTAGGGGACTAGCGGGCCCCGAAGATGAGCAGTTCTTC. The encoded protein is CASSFRGLAGPEDEQFF.

DNA for the CDR3: TGCGCCAGCAGCTTGGGGGCGGGCAGCACCGGGGAGCTGTTTTTT. It is translated as CASSLGAGSTGELFF. The chain employs TRBV5-1 and TRBJ2-2; D may be TRBD2 (5 bases). CDR3 length: 15 residues. The ends were cut back, 0 bases at V and 4 bases at J, with 10 bases in the middle. Germline CDR1 reads SGHRS; CDR2 reads YFSETQ.

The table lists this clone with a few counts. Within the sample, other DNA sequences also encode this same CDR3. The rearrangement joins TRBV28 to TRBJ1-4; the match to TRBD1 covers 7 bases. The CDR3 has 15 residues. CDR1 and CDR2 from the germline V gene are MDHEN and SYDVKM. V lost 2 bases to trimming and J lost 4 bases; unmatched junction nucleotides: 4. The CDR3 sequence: CASSLPTGLNEKLFF. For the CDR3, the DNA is TGTGCCAGCAGTTTACCGACAGGGCTTAATGAAAAACTGTTTTTT.

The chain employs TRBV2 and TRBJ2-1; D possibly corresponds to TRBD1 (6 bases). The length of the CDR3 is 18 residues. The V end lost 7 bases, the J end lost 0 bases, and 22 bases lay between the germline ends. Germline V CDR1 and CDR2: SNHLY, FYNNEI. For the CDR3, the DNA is TGTGCCAGCAAGGCTCCCAGGACAGCTCTAAGCTCCTACAATGAGCAGTTCTTC. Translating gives CASKAPRTALSSYNEQFF.

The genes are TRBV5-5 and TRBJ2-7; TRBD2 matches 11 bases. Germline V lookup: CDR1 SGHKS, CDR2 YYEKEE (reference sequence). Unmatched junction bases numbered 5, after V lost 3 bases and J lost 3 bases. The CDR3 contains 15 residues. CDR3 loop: CASSSSGTSGYEQYF. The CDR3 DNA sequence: TGTGCCAGCAGCTCATCCGGGACTAGCGGCTACGAGCAGTACTTC.

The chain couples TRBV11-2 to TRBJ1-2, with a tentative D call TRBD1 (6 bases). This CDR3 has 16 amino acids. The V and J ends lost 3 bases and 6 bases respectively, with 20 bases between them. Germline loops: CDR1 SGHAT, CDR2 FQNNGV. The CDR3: CASSFSLAGAINGYTF. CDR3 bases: TGTGCCAGCAGCTTTTCCCTCGCGGGGGCTATCAATGGCTACACCTTC.

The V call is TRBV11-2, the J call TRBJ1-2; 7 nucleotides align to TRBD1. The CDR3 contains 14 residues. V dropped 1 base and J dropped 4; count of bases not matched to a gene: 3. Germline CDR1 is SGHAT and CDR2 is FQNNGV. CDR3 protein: CASSLVGGGYGYTF. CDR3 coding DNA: TGTGCCAGCAGCTTAGTAGGGGGCGGCTATGGCTACACCTTC. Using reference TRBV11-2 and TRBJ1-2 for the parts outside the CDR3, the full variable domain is EAGVAQSPRYKIIEKRQSVAFWCNPISGHATLYWYQQILGQGPKLLIQFQNNGVVDDSQLPKDRFSAERLKGVDSTLKIQPAKLEDSAVYLCASSLVGGGYGYTFGSGTRLTVV.

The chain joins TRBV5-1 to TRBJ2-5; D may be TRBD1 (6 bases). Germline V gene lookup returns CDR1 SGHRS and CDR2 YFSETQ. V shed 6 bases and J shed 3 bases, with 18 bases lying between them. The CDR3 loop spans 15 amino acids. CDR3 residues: CASKLSPDSKETQYF. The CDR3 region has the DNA TGCGCCAGCAAGCTCTCCCCGGACAGCAAAGAGACCCAGTACTTC.

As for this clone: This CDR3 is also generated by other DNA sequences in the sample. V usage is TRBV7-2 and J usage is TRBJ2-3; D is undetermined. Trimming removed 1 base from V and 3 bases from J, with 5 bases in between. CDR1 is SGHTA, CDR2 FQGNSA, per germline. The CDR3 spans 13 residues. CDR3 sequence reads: CASSLGSTDTQYF. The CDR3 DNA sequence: TGTGCCAGCAGCTTAGGGTCTACAGATACGCAGTATTTT.

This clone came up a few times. The CDR3 region has the DNA TGTGCCAGCAGTTACGATAGGACCGCTAACTATGGCTACACCTTC. It codes for CASSYDRTANYGYTF. The chain couples TRBV6-6 to TRBJ1-2; D call uncertain. Germline CDR1 is MNHNY and CDR2 is SVGAGI (reference sequence). V was shortened by 2 bases and J by 0 bases, with 10 bases between the two germline ends. This CDR3 comprises 15 residues.

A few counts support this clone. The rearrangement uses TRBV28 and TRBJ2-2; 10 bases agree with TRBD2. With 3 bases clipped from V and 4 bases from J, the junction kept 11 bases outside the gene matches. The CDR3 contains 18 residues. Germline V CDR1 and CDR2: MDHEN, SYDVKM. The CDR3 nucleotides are TGTGCCAGCAGTTTGCCTCCTAGCGGGAGAGAGACCACCGGGGAGCTGTTTTTT. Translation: CASSLPPSGRETTGELFF.